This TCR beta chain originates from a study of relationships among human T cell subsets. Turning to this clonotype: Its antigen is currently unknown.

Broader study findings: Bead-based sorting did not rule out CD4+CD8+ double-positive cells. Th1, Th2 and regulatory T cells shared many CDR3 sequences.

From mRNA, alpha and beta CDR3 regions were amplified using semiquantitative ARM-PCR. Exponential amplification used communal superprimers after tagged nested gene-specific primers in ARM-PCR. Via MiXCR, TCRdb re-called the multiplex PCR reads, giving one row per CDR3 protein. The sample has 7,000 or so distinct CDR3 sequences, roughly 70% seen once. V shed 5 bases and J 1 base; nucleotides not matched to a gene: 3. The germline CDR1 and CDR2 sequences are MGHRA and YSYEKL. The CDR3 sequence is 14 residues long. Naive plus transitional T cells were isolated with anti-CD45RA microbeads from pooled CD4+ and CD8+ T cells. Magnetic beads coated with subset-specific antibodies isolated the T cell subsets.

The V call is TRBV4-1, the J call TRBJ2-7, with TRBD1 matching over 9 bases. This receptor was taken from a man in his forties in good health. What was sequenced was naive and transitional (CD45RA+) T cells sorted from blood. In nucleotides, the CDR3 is TGCGCCAGCAGCGCCGGGACAGGGTCCTACGAGCAGTACTTC. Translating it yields CASSAGTGSYEQYF.